This T cell receptor beta chain stems from a study of T-cell reconstitution after alpha-beta-depleted transplantation in children. Construction of the TCRbeta library involved unique molecular identifiers. TCRdb reanalysed the PCR reads using MiXCR and keeps one entry per CDR3 protein. The sample lists approximately 400,000 distinct CDR3 sequences; 11% were seen once. Germline CDR1 is SGHVS and CDR2 is FNYEAQ. V gave up 2 bases and J gave up 6 bases; unmatched junction bases: 13. This CDR3 has 18 amino acids. In its sample, this clonotype was seen a few times. The material was PBMCs from the stem cell graft donor, obtained from the stem cell graft. V and J are TRBV7-6 and TRBJ2-3, with TRBD1 matching over 11 bases. The receptor was isolated from a human donor who donated a stem cell graft to a child with acute myeloid leukemia. The chain's CDR3 is CASSLFPFLGQGADTQYF. CDR3 in DNA: TGTGCCAGCAGCTTATTCCCGTTTTTAGGACAGGGGGCCGATACGCAGTATTTT.